These 12 T cell receptor beta chains were sequenced from one sample in a study of blood T cell repertoires in COVID-19. Some clones are missing from TCRdb's copy, which holds only in-frame ones; the method was immunoSEQ multiplex PCR. The table lists a few hundred thousand clones, 80% of them singletons, with around 7.4% in the top ten. The specimen sequenced was PBMCs or T cells enriched from blood (not recorded which). The receptors originated from a woman aged 35 to 49 with acute COVID-19.

A single count supports this clone. CDR3 bases: TGCAGCGGCATAGATAGCACAGATACGCAGTATTTT. Its translation: CSGIDSTDTQYF. V and J are TRBV29-1 and TRBJ2-3; D not resolved. From germline, CDR1 is SQVTM and CDR2 ANQGSEA. This CDR3 is built from 12 residues. The V gene lost 7 bases and the J gene lost 0 bases, with 8 bases spanning the gap.

This chain joins TRBV9 and TRBJ2-7; 8 nucleotides align to TRBD2. Trimming cost V 3 bases and J 5 bases; bases outside gene matches: 7. This CDR3 is built from 14 residues. CDR1 SGDLS and CDR2 YYNGEE come from the germline V gene. In DNA form, the CDR3 reads TGTGCCAGCAGCGCGACCGGGAGGGCCGACGAGCAGTACTTC. Protein: CASSATGRADEQYF.

V is TRBV19 and J is TRBJ2-5, with 10 bases aligning to TRBD1. This CDR3 region has 15 residues. Looked up from germline, CDR1 is LNHDA and CDR2 is SQIVND (reference sequence). The V gene end was trimmed by 0 bases and the J gene end by 5 bases; junction bases not matched to a gene: 3. The CDR3 DNA follows: TGTGCCAGTAGTATAGACTCGGACAGGGGGGAGACCCAGTACTTC. Translating gives CASSIDSDRGETQYF.

This sequence joins TRBV2 and TRBJ2-1, with TRBD2 identical over 13 bases. The CDR3 is 14 amino acids. V trimming: 7 bases; J trimming: 8 bases; junction bases outside the gene matches: 5. CDR1 and CDR2 (germline): SNHLY, FYNNEI. The CDR3 protein is CASTGLAGDDEQFF. The CDR3, as DNA: TGTGCCAGCACCGGACTAGCGGGAGACGATGAGCAGTTCTTC. Supplemented by reference TRBV2 and TRBJ2-1, the full variable domain reads EPEVTQTPSHQVTQMGQEVILRCVPISNHLYFYWYRQILGQKVEFLVSFYNNEISEKSEIFDDQFSVERPDGSNFTLKIRSTKLEDSAMYFCASTGLAGDDEQFFGPGTRLTVL.

Only a few counts were recorded for this clone. The gene calls are TRBV7-6 and TRBJ2-5; 13 bases map to TRBD2. V was clipped by 5 bases and J by 7 bases; unmatched bases: 7. The CDR3 loop spans 15 amino acids. The V gene's germline CDR1 is SGHVS and CDR2 FNYEAQ. The CDR3 bases are TGTGCCAGCAGCAGGACTAGCGGGGGAATCGGGACCCAGTACTTC. It codes for CASSRTSGGIGTQYF.

The V call is TRBV18, the J call TRBJ2-1; 12 bases are shared with TRBD2. The CDR3 loop spans 16 amino acids. Unmatched junction bases numbered 11, after V lost 5 bases and J lost 9 bases. Per germline, CDR1 KGHSH and CDR2 LQKENI. CDR3 region: CASSSATSGRIVEQFF. The CDR3 DNA reads as TGTGCCAGCTCATCCGCGACTAGCGGGAGAATAGTTGAGCAGTTCTTC. The whole variable domain, remainder taken from reference TRBV18 and TRBJ2-1, is NAGVMQNPRHLVRRRGQEARLRCSPMKGHSHVYWYRQLPEEGLKFMVYLQKENIIDESGMPKERFSAEFPKEGPSILRIQQVVRGDSAAYFCASSSATSGRIVEQFFGPGTRLTVL.

The rearrangement joins TRBV11-2 to TRBJ1-6; 9 bases align to TRBD1. CDR3 size: 16 residues. V shed 5 bases, J shed 9 bases, and the junction held 11 bases outside the gene matches. Germline values: CDR1 SGHAT, CDR2 FQNNGV. The CDR3 protein is CASSATGTGRSSPLHF. The CDR3 coding sequence is TGTGCCAGCAGCGCAACCGGGACAGGGAGGAGTTCACCCCTCCACTTT.

This chain links TRBV28 with TRBJ2-5, with TRBD2 matching over 9 bases. Trimming at V came to 5 bases and at J to 4 bases, leaving 8 bases not matched to a gene. Germline V CDR1 and CDR2: MDHEN, SYDVKM. The length of the CDR3 is 15 residues. CDR3 loop: CASSGSGGLLETQYF. The CDR3 DNA reads as TGTGCCAGCAGTGGTAGCGGGGGCCTTCTAGAGACCCAGTACTTC.

This clone was observed a handful of times. The chain employs TRBV3-1 (or the pseudogene TRBV3-2) and TRBJ2-4; tentatively, D is TRBD2 (5 bases). V was trimmed by 5 bases and J by 4 bases, leaving 18 bases between them. CDR1 and CDR2 from the germline V gene are LGHDT and YNNKEL (reference sequence). The length of the CDR3 is 16 residues. CDR3 region: CASSIAFVPEKNIQYF. DNA for the CDR3: TGTGCCAGCAGCATAGCGTTTGTCCCCGAGAAAAACATTCAGTACTTC.

The rearrangement links TRBV29-1 to TRBJ1-1, with TRBD1 matching over 10 bases. With 5 bases clipped from V and 4 bases from J, the junction kept 1 base outside the gene matches. The CDR3 covers 12 residues. CDR1 is SQVTM, CDR2 ANQGSEA, per germline. Written as DNA, the CDR3 is TGCAGCGTTAGGACAGGGGGCACTGAAGCTTTCTTT. It encodes CSVRTGGTEAFF.

The chain is built from TRBV5-1 and TRBJ1-4; 9 nucleotides match TRBD1. After removal of 2 bases from V and 3 bases from J, the junction contained 5 bases not matched to a gene. This CDR3 region has 16 residues. The germline V gene has CDR1 SGHRS and CDR2 YFSETQ. The CDR3 loop is CASSLGQGRANEKLFF. DNA for the CDR3: TGCGCCAGCAGCTTAGGACAGGGGAGAGCTAATGAAAAACTGTTTTTT.

This rearrangement joins TRBV5-4 to TRBJ1-3; D is uncertain. Trimming removed 0 bases at V and 4 bases at J, with 14 bases between. The CDR3 length is 16 residues. Germline values: CDR1 SGHNT, CDR2 YYREEE (reference sequence). The CDR3 region has the DNA TGTGCCAGCAGCTTGGATCCCTCGGGGATAGGAAACACCATATATTTT. This encodes CASSLDPSGIGNTIYF.